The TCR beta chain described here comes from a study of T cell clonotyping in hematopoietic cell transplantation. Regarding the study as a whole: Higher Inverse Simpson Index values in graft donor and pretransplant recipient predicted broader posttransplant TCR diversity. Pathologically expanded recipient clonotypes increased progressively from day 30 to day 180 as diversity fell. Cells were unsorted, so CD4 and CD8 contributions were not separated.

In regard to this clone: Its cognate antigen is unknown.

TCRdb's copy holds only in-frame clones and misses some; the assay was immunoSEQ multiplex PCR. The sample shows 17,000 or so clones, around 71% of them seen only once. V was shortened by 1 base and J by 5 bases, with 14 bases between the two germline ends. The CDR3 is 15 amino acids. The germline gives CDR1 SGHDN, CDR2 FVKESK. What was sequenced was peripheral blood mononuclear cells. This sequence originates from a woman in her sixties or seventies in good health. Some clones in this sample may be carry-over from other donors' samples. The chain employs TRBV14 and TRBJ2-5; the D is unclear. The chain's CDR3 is CASSQGTAWRETQYF. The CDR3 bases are TGTGCCAGCAGCCAAGGGACGGCCTGGCGTGAGACCCAGTACTTC.